Each of the 27 T cell receptor beta chains below was sequenced from the same sample in a study of shared T cell receptors in the human thymus. Method: immunoSEQ multiplex PCR; TCRdb's copy keeps in-frame clones and lacks some. Among 700,000 or so clones listed, 80% to 90% were seen once. These data are also associated with another study on human thymus T cells.

Source material: thymocytes. All receptors come from a girl younger than two with a congenital heart defect.

For this clone: At one of its ends the junction is not consistent with the germline gene, which may arise from a read error. The chain couples TRBV28 to TRBJ1-2, with 10 bases aligning to TRBD1. The CDR3 contains 18 residues. Germline lookup yields CDR1 MDHEN and CDR2 SYDVKM. CDR3 sequence reads: CASSLFPTDRGQNSGYTF. In nucleotides, the CDR3 is TGTGCCAGCAGTTTATTCCCCACCGACAGGGGGCAAAACTCTGGCTACACCTTC.

The chain carries TRBV9 and TRBJ1-2, with 9 positions matching TRBD1. Germline V gene data show CDR1 as SGDLS and CDR2 as YYNGEE. The J segment lost 2 bases and the V segment lost 1 base, leaving 18 bases of the junction unmatched. The CDR3 is 20 residues long. The chain's CDR3 is CASSVSRQGIGQGLNYGYTF. The CDR3 DNA reads TGTGCCAGCAGCGTATCCCGCCAAGGAATCGGACAGGGGCTCAACTATGGCTACACCTTC.

The chain is built from TRBV10-3 and TRBJ1-2, with D tentatively TRBD1 (6 bases). Trimming removed 11 bases at V and 1 base at J, with 14 bases between. This CDR3 is 13 amino acids long. Germline lookup yields CDR1 ENHRY and CDR2 SYGVKD. Written as DNA, the CDR3 is TGTGCCGCCGGGGGGCGGGTTAACTATGGCTACACCTTC. As protein: CAAGGRVNYGYTF.

The rearrangement uses TRBV2 and TRBJ1-4; D is uncertain. V was shortened by 8 bases and J by 6 bases, with 22 bases between the two germline ends. Germline V gene data show CDR1 as SNHLY and CDR2 as FYNNEI. CDR3 size: 16 residues. CDR3 in amino acids: CASAVAERFIDEKLFF. The CDR3 DNA follows: TGTGCCAGCGCGGTAGCCGAGCGATTCATAGATGAAAAACTGTTTTTT.

This rearrangement joins TRBV28 to TRBJ2-2; 10 nucleotides line up with TRBD2. The CDR3 runs 17 residues. V was clipped by 3 bases and J by 7 bases; unmatched bases: 11. Germline values: CDR1 MDHEN, CDR2 SYDVKM. The DNA of the CDR3 is TGTGCCAGCAGTTTTCGTTTTAGCGGGGGGAAGGACGGGGAGCTGTTTTTT. This gives the protein CASSFRFSGGKDGELFF.

In this sample, this clone turned up a few times. This sequence joins TRBV2 and TRBJ2-7, with TRBD1 as a possible D gene (6 bases). Trimming cost V 6 bases and J 2 bases, with 17 bases left between them. The CDR3 covers 15 residues. CDR1 is SNHLY, CDR2 FYNNEI, per germline. CDR3 amino acids: CASSPGTYVPYEQYF. The CDR3 nucleotides are TGTGCCAGCAGCCCTGGGACATATGTACCCTACGAGCAGTACTTC.

The chain couples TRBV6-1 to TRBJ1-2, with D unresolved. The CDR3 extends over 12 amino acids. Germline assignment: CDR1 MNHNS and CDR2 SASEGT. V was cut by 7 bases and J by 7 bases, with 13 bases left in between. As DNA, the CDR3 is TGTGCCAGCATGAGGGTTACTCCTGGCTACACCTTC. As protein: CASMRVTPGYTF.

The chain recombines TRBV7-9 with TRBJ1-5; the D is unclear. V was pared by 5 bases and J by 4 bases, with 12 bases between. Germline CDR1 and CDR2: SEHNR and FQNEAQ (reference sequence). CDR3 size: 14 residues. CDR3 in amino acids: CASSQHGFNQPQHF. The DNA of the CDR3 is TGTGCCAGCAGCCAACATGGTTTTAATCAGCCCCAGCATTTT.

The chain carries TRBV2 and TRBJ2-5; 9 bases are shared with TRBD1. Germline assignment: CDR1 SNHLY and CDR2 FYNNEI. CDR3 size: 13 residues. With 6 bases clipped from V and 3 bases from J, the junction kept 2 bases outside the gene matches. The CDR3 DNA follows: TGTGCCAGCAGCGACAGGGGGGAAGAGACCCAGTACTTC. Translated: CASSDRGEETQYF.

The chain joins TRBV15 to TRBJ1-4; D perhaps matches TRBD1 (5 bases). Germline CDR1 reads LNHNV; CDR2 reads YYDKDF (reference sequence). V was pared by 4 bases and J by 0 bases, with 15 bases between. The CDR3 has 17 residues. The CDR3 protein is CATSKARGGATNEKLFF. CDR3 in DNA: TGTGCCACCAGCAAGGCCCGTGGGGGGGCAACTAATGAAAAACTGTTTTTT.

V and J are TRBV4-2 and TRBJ2-7; D gene uncertain. Germline lookup yields CDR1 LGHNA and CDR2 YNFKEQ. Trimming stripped 2 bases from V and 1 base from J, with 18 bases between. This CDR3 is built from 17 residues. CDR3 DNA sequence: TGTGCCAGCAGCCAAATGCCTCGGTGGAGTCCTTCCTACGAGCAGTACTTC. It is translated as CASSQMPRWSPSYEQYF.

The chain recombines TRBV25-1 with TRBJ1-4; a weak D match, TRBD1 (6 bases). The V and J ends lost 3 bases and 5 bases respectively, with 13 bases between them. The CDR3 runs 15 residues. The germline V gene has CDR1 MGHDK and CDR2 SYGVNS. Here the CDR3 DNA reads TGTGCCAGCAGTGACAGGGGAAGGTCCAATGAAAAACTGTTTTTT. Protein sequence: CASSDRGRSNEKLFF.

The chain combines TRBV19 with TRBJ2-7; D possibly corresponds to TRBD2 (7 bases). CDR3 length: 15 amino acids. The germline V and J ends were trimmed by 8 bases and 0 bases, with 17 bases remaining between them. Germline V gives CDR1 LNHDA, CDR2 SQIVND (reference sequence). CDR3 nucleotides: TGTGCCAGTTCTGGGGGGGCAGGAAGCTCCTACGAGCAGTACTTC. Its protein is CASSGGAGSSYEQYF.

The J gene is TRBJ2-3, the V gene TRBV6-1, with 9 bases fitting TRBD1. CDR1 and CDR2 from the germline V gene are MNHNS and SASEGT. This CDR3 region has 15 residues. After removal of 7 bases from V and 2 bases from J, the junction contained 7 bases not matched to a gene. Written as DNA, the CDR3 is TGTGCCAGCAACCTAGGACAGGGGCCCACAGATACGCAGTATTTT. It yields the protein CASNLGQGPTDTQYF.

The chain uses TRBV28 and TRBJ1-5; 7 bases match TRBD1. The junction had 8 bases not matched to a gene; V was cut back by 6 bases and J by 6 bases. This CDR3 is 14 amino acids long. The germline gives CDR1 MDHEN, CDR2 SYDVKM. In DNA form, the CDR3 reads TGTGCCAGCAGGGCGTTGACAGGGCGTCAGCCCCAGCATTTT. As protein: CASRALTGRQPQHF.

In its sample, this clone was seen a few times. The rearrangement links TRBV5-6 to TRBJ2-5, with 11 nucleotides matching TRBD2. V trimming: 2 bases; J trimming: 5 bases; junction bases outside the gene matches: 14. Germline V gives CDR1 SGHDT, CDR2 YYEEEE. The CDR3 runs to 18 residues. The CDR3 bases are TGTGCCAGCAGCTTTGGGCTAGCGGGGGGCCACTCTGGGGAGACCCAGTACTTC. This translates into CASSFGLAGGHSGETQYF.

The V gene is TRBV2, the J gene TRBJ2-1; TRBD2 aligns across 11 bases. Per germline, CDR1 SNHLY and CDR2 FYNNEI. V trimming: 9 bases; J trimming: 7 bases; junction bases outside the gene matches: 2. The CDR3 contains 12 residues. The CDR3 reads CARGTSGNEQFF. The CDR3 DNA sequence: TGTGCCAGAGGGACTAGCGGAAATGAGCAGTTCTTC.

The chain couples TRBV6-1 to TRBJ2-5, with 14 bases fitting TRBD2. Trimming removed 7 bases from V and 3 bases from J; junction bases left unmatched: 4. Germline CDR1 MNHNS, CDR2 SASEGT. The length of the CDR3 is 15 residues. CDR3 in DNA: TGTGCCAGCAACCTGGGACTAGCGGGAGAAGAGACCCAGTACTTC. Protein: CASNLGLAGEETQYF.

The count of this clone is one. The rearrangement uses TRBV18 and TRBJ1-2, with 10 bases fitting TRBD1. Losses at the gene ends were 0 bases for V and 7 bases for J; bases not matched to a gene: 2. Germline V gene sequence: CDR1 KGHSH, CDR2 LQKENI. There are 14 residues in the CDR3. Here the CDR3 DNA reads TGTGCCAGCTCACCACCGGGACAGGGGTCTGGCTACACCTTC. Translating gives CASSPPGQGSGYTF. Full variable domain (outside the CDR3, taken from reference TRBV18 and TRBJ1-2): NAGVMQNPRHLVRRRGQEARLRCSPMKGHSHVYWYRQLPEEGLKFMVYLQKENIIDESGMPKERFSAEFPKEGPSILRIQQVVRGDSAAYFCASSPPGQGSGYTFGSGTRLTVV.

This clone was detected a few times. The chain employs TRBV19 and TRBJ2-5; 7 nucleotides match TRBD2. CDR3 length: 16 amino acids. Trimming removed 6 bases from V and 3 bases from J; junction bases left unmatched: 13. CDR1 and CDR2 (germline): LNHDA, SQIVND (reference sequence). This CDR3 is CASSRTGLRFKETQYF. The CDR3 DNA reads TGTGCCAGTAGCCGCACGGGACTAAGGTTTAAAGAGACCCAGTACTTC. Complete variable domain (other parts from reference TRBV19 and TRBJ2-5): DGGITQSPKYLFRKEGQNVTLSCEQNLNHDAMYWYRQDPGQGLRLIYYSQIVNDFQKGDIAEGYSVSREKKESFPLTVTSAQKNPTAFYLCASSRTGLRFKETQYFGPGTRLLVL.

V and J are TRBV5-6 and TRBJ2-1, with 11 positions matching TRBD2. V shed 4 bases and J 4 bases; nucleotides not matched to a gene: 4. The CDR3 runs 15 residues. Germline CDR1 and CDR2: SGHDT and YYEEEE. The CDR3 region is CASSGGTSGYNEQFF. CDR3 bases: TGTGCCAGCAGCGGAGGGACTAGCGGATACAATGAGCAGTTCTTC.

V and J are TRBV5-1 and TRBJ2-2, with D maybe TRBD1 (5 bases). The CDR3 is 20 amino acids. Per germline, CDR1 SGHRS and CDR2 YFSETQ. V was clipped by 2 bases and J by 0 bases, with 23 bases between them. The CDR3 region is CASSFAKGHPRDTNTGELFF. In DNA, the CDR3 is TGCGCCAGCAGCTTCGCAAAAGGACACCCACGCGACACGAACACCGGGGAGCTGTTTTTT.

This clone was seen a single time. The chain joins TRBV18 to TRBJ1-2, with TRBD1 matching over 10 bases. V shed 5 bases and J 2 bases; nucleotides not matched to a gene: 5. Germline V gene data show CDR1 as KGHSH and CDR2 as LQKENI. The length of the CDR3 is 15 residues. The CDR3, as DNA: TGTGCCAGCTCAAGACAGGGGGCCGGAAACTATGGCTACACCTTC. As protein: CASSRQGAGNYGYTF. The whole variable domain, remainder taken from reference TRBV18 and TRBJ1-2, is NAGVMQNPRHLVRRRGQEARLRCSPMKGHSHVYWYRQLPEEGLKFMVYLQKENIIDESGMPKERFSAEFPKEGPSILRIQQVVRGDSAAYFCASSRQGAGNYGYTFGSGTRLTVV.

The chain employs TRBV6-1 and TRBJ2-7; D call uncertain. V lost 3 bases to trimming and J lost 3 bases, with 12 bases between them. This CDR3 has 14 amino acids. The germline gives CDR1 MNHNS, CDR2 SASEGT. The CDR3 reads CASSEELSSYEQYF. In nucleotides, the CDR3 is TGTGCCAGCAGTGAGGAACTATCAAGCTACGAGCAGTACTTC.

V is TRBV29-1 and J is TRBJ1-2; D is uncertain. V lost 5 bases and J 4 bases, leaving 14 bases between the germline ends. The CDR3 loop spans 13 amino acids. Looked up from germline, CDR1 is SQVTM and CDR2 is ANQGSEA. For the CDR3, the DNA is TGCAGCGTTTTAATAGAGTCTATCTATGGCTACACCTTC. Translated: CSVLIESIYGYTF.

Here the CDR3 DNA reads TGTGCCAGCAGCCAAGATCCATTGGGACAGCAAGAGACCCAGTACTTC. Translation gives CASSQDPLGQQETQYF. The chain carries TRBV4-2 and TRBJ2-5, with 7 bases matching TRBD1. The CDR3 extends over 16 amino acids. CDR1 is LGHNA, CDR2 YNFKEQ, per germline. With V trimmed by 0 bases and J by 2 bases, 6 bases remained unmatched.

V usage is TRBV5-1 and J usage is TRBJ2-3, with 7 bases fitting TRBD1. V shed 0 bases and J 1 base; nucleotides not matched to a gene: 5. Looked up from germline, CDR1 is SGHRS and CDR2 is YFSETQ. The CDR3 contains 16 residues. The CDR3 DNA sequence: TGCGCCAGCAGCTTGGACAGGGGATTGCGCACAGATACGCAGTATTTT. This translates into CASSLDRGLRTDTQYF.